Following are 28 T cell receptor beta chains from one sample sequenced in a study of T cell responses to AZD1222 COVID-19 vaccine (dated by TCRdb to about 2021). The time point label corresponds to: baseline before first vaccination. Libraries were constructed by the immunoSEQ multiplex PCR assay. TCRdb re-hosts the immuneACCESS table, in-frame sequences only. Its copies lack some clones; in the studies checked, an unresolved V gene accounts for under half of them, and the cause for the rest is not known. The sample table shows roughly 120,000 clones, and 80% to 85% are seen once. Roughly 10% of the sample comes from the top ten. The specimen was peripheral blood, collected on day 0 of AZD1222 vaccination. Every receptor here comes from an adult in good health.

This clone was counted a few times. CDR3 residues: CASGGLAGSTGELFF. DNA of the CDR3: TGTGCCAGCGGGGGACTAGCGGGGAGCACCGGGGAGCTGTTTTTT. J is TRBJ2-2 and V is TRBV7-2; 13 bases are shared with TRBD2. This CDR3 contains 15 residues. The germline gives CDR1 SGHTA, CDR2 FQGNSA. Trimming cost V 8 bases and J 4 bases; bases outside gene matches: 4.

V is TRBV24-1 and J is TRBJ2-7; 8 positions match TRBD1. V gave up 3 bases and J gave up 7 bases; unmatched junction bases: 7. The CDR3 has 14 amino acids. Per the germline V gene, CDR1 is KGHDR and CDR2 is SFDVKD. CDR3 amino acids: CATSDNRGSREQYF. The DNA for the CDR3 is TGTGCCACCAGTGATAACAGGGGGTCACGAGAGCAGTACTTC.

The chain joins TRBV28 to TRBJ2-1; D is perhaps TRBD1 or TRBD2 (5 bases each). This CDR3 is 15 amino acids long. Germline CDR1 is MDHEN and CDR2 is SYDVKM. V lost 2 bases, J lost 1 base, and 9 bases lay in between. The CDR3 sequence: CASSLPEGSYNEQFF. The DNA of the CDR3 is TGTGCCAGCAGTTTACCCGAGGGGTCCTACAATGAGCAGTTCTTC.

V usage is TRBV18 and J usage is TRBJ2-7; no clear D. The CDR3 is made up of 16 amino acids. Germline V gene lookup returns CDR1 KGHSH and CDR2 LQKENI. Between the trimmed V and J ends, which lost 0 bases and 2 bases, there was a span of 14 bases. CDR3 DNA sequence: TGTGCCAGCTCACCACCTGGGTCATTCACAACCTACGAGCAGTACTTC. It yields the protein CASSPPGSFTTYEQYF.

V and J are TRBV18 and TRBJ1-5; 7 bases are a match to TRBD1. V trimming: 3 bases; J trimming: 2 bases; junction bases outside the gene matches: 7. CDR1 KGHSH and CDR2 LQKENI come from the germline V gene. The CDR3 is 16 residues long. In DNA form, the CDR3 reads TGTGCCAGCTCACCTTTGGGGACAGTAGGCAATCAGCCCCAGCATTTT. Encoded protein: CASSPLGTVGNQPQHF. The whole variable domain, remainder taken from reference TRBV18 and TRBJ1-5, is NAGVMQNPRHLVRRRGQEARLRCSPMKGHSHVYWYRQLPEEGLKFMVYLQKENIIDESGMPKERFSAEFPKEGPSILRIQQVVRGDSAAYFCASSPLGTVGNQPQHFGDGTRLSIL.

The V gene is TRBV3-1 (or the pseudogene TRBV3-2), the J gene TRBJ2-3; D uncertain. Germline CDR1 and CDR2: LGHDT and YNNKEL (reference sequence). The CDR3 contains 14 residues. Trimming cost V 1 base and J 2 bases, with 7 bases left between them. The CDR3 bases are TGTGCCAGCAGCCAAGGTCAGTCCACAGATACGCAGTATTTT. This codes for CASSQGQSTDTQYF.

The CDR3 protein is CASSWGAGNTIYF. The CDR3 DNA reads TGTGCCAGCAGTTGGGGGGCTGGAAACACCATATATTTT. The chain employs TRBV28 and TRBJ1-3; D is perhaps TRBD1 (5 bases). With 4 bases removed from V and 2 bases from J, the gap between germline ends came to 6 bases. Germline V gene lookup returns CDR1 MDHEN and CDR2 SYDVKM. This CDR3 has 13 residues.

The V call is TRBV6-2 or TRBV6-3, the J call TRBJ1-1; tentatively, D is TRBD1 (6 bases). This CDR3 region has 12 residues. Looked up from germline, CDR1 is MNHEY and CDR2 is SVGEGT. The germline V and J ends were trimmed by 5 bases and 4 bases, with 8 bases remaining between them. CDR3 nucleotides: TGTGCCAGCAGTCAGACAGGCACTGAAGCTTTCTTT. Translated, it gives CASSQTGTEAFF.

Details on this clone: Other DNA variants within this sample encode the same CDR3. V and J are TRBV19 and TRBJ1-5, with D unclear. This CDR3 is built from 13 residues. With 9 bases removed from V and 5 bases from J, the gap between germline ends came to 14 bases. Germline CDR1 LNHDA, CDR2 SQIVND (reference sequence). CDR3 region: CASHPRGYQPQHF. The CDR3 coding sequence is TGTGCCAGCCACCCCAGAGGATATCAGCCCCAGCATTTT.

This rearrangement joins TRBV6-5 to TRBJ2-2; TRBD1 might be the D (5 bases). In germline, CDR1 is MNHEY, CDR2 SVGAGI. Trimming shortened V by 2 bases and J by 5 bases, and 9 bases separated the two germline ends. The CDR3 length is 14 residues. The CDR3 loop is CASSYDRITGELFF. The CDR3, as DNA: TGTGCCAGCAGTTACGACAGAATAACCGGGGAGCTGTTTTTT.

The CDR3 protein is CASSPPSRGADYGYTF. CDR3 DNA sequence: TGTGCCAGCTCACCACCTTCCCGGGGAGCAGACTATGGCTACACCTTC. J is TRBJ1-2 and V is TRBV18; no definite D call. The germline V gene has CDR1 KGHSH and CDR2 LQKENI. CDR3 size: 16 residues. Trimming cost V 0 bases and J 3 bases, with 14 bases left between them.

The genes are TRBV24-1 and TRBJ1-2, with D perhaps TRBD1 (6 bases). The CDR3 loop spans 16 amino acids. Trimming pared 3 bases from V and 5 bases from J, leaving 18 bases between. Germline values: CDR1 KGHDR, CDR2 SFDVKD. CDR3 nucleotides: TGTGCCACCAGTGATACCCGCACAGGGATTTCTTATGGCTACACCTTC. Translated, it gives CATSDTRTGISYGYTF.

V is TRBV9 and J is TRBJ2-2; tentative D call: TRBD2 (5 bases). Trimming stripped 6 bases from V and 4 bases from J, with 16 bases between. The CDR3 consists of 15 residues. Per the germline V gene, CDR1 is SGDLS and CDR2 is YYNGEE. The CDR3 region is CASTRGQTITGELFF. For the CDR3, the DNA is TGTGCCAGCACCCGAGGGCAGACCATCACCGGGGAGCTGTTTTTT.

V and J are TRBV15 and TRBJ2-7, with 7 bases aligning to TRBD1. J was trimmed by 3 bases and V by 2 bases; bases with no gene match: 10. Germline CDR1 reads LNHNV; CDR2 reads YYDKDF (reference sequence). CDR3 length equals 16 residues. The CDR3 bases are TGTGCCACCAGCAGACATCTTACAGGGGAGAACTACGAGCAGTACTTC. Residues: CATSRHLTGENYEQYF.

This clone was recorded a few times. This chain links TRBV3-1 (or the pseudogene TRBV3-2) with TRBJ2-5; 10 nucleotides agree with TRBD2. Germline V gene data show CDR1 as LGHDT and CDR2 as YNNKEL (reference sequence). The trim removed 0 bases at V and 5 bases at J, leaving 12 bases unmatched. The CDR3 totals 18 residues. This CDR3 is CASSQEKGLAGVRETQYF. CDR3 in DNA: TGTGCCAGCAGCCAAGAAAAAGGTCTAGCGGGAGTTCGGGAGACCCAGTACTTC.

The chain links TRBV10-3 to TRBJ1-6; perhaps TRBD1 as D (6 bases). CDR3 length: 15 residues. The germline CDR1 and CDR2 sequences are ENHRY and SYGVKD. V lost 9 bases and J lost 6, with 18 bases in between. CDR3 sequence reads: CAISSLTGPNSPLHF. CDR3 DNA sequence: TGTGCCATTTCGTCATTAACAGGGCCTAATTCACCCCTCCACTTT.

The V and J genes are TRBV5-6 and TRBJ2-2, with TRBD2 matching 11 bases. This CDR3 has 15 amino acids. CDR1 is SGHDT and CDR2 is YYEEEE in the germline V gene. J was trimmed by 6 bases and V by 5 bases; bases with no gene match: 6. This CDR3 reads CASSRLAGSAGELFF. DNA for the CDR3: TGTGCCAGCAGTCGACTAGCGGGGTCGGCCGGGGAGCTGTTTTTT.

V and J are TRBV28 and TRBJ1-1; D unresolved. This CDR3 comprises 13 residues. Germline V CDR1 and CDR2: MDHEN, SYDVKM. The V end lost 6 bases, the J end lost 5 bases, and 13 bases lay between the germline ends. The CDR3 coding sequence is TGTGCCAGCAGCCTGGGTCCTAGGACTGAAGCTTTCTTT. Its translation is CASSLGPRTEAFF.

This chain joins TRBV7-3 and TRBJ1-1; a weak D match, TRBD1 (5 bases). This CDR3 contains 13 residues. V dropped 2 bases and J dropped 4 bases, with 8 bases sitting between them. The germline CDR1 and CDR2 sequences are SGHTA and FQGTGA. The CDR3 sequence is CASSLLGTTEAFF. The CDR3 coding sequence is TGTGCCAGCAGCTTATTGGGGACCACTGAAGCTTTCTTT.

The chain employs TRBV6-2 or TRBV6-3 and TRBJ2-2, with D tentatively TRBD1 (5 bases). Per the germline V gene, CDR1 is MNHEY and CDR2 is SVGEGT. Deletions cut 2 bases from V and 1 base from J, with 17 bases between. The CDR3 runs 18 residues. CDR3 sequence (DNA): TGTGCCAGCAGTTACCTGGGGCGCACCAGGAGGAACACCGGGGAGCTGTTTTTT. It encodes CASSYLGRTRRNTGELFF.

V usage is TRBV3-1 (or the pseudogene TRBV3-2) and J usage is TRBJ2-1, with TRBD2 matching 8 bases. CDR1 is LGHDT, CDR2 YNNKEL, per germline (reference sequence). After removal of 2 bases from V and 8 bases from J, the junction contained 14 bases not matched to a gene. This CDR3 comprises 17 residues. The CDR3 spells CASSQPRISGSDDEQFF. CDR3 coding DNA: TGTGCCAGCAGCCAACCTCGAATAAGCGGGAGCGACGATGAGCAGTTCTTC.

The V gene is TRBV28, the J gene TRBJ2-7; no clear D. The CDR3 runs 13 residues. Germline assignment: CDR1 MDHEN and CDR2 SYDVKM. The germline V and J ends were trimmed by 6 bases and 7 bases, with 16 bases remaining between them. CDR3 in DNA: TGTGCCAGCAGGGCTAGTTATCGTGGTGAGCAGTACTTC. It codes for CASRASYRGEQYF.

The CDR3 is CASSPGQGPETQYF. DNA of the CDR3: TGTGCCAGCAGCCCCGGACAGGGACCAGAGACCCAGTACTTC. The chain is built from TRBV7-2 and TRBJ2-5; 8 nucleotides agree with TRBD1. With V trimmed by 5 bases and J by 4 bases, 6 bases remained unmatched. This CDR3 has 14 amino acids. Germline lookup yields CDR1 SGHTA and CDR2 FQGNSA. Complete variable domain (other parts from reference TRBV7-2 and TRBJ2-5): GAGVSQSPSNKVTEKGKDVELRCDPISGHTALYWYRQSLGQGLEFLIYFQGNSAPDKSGLPSDRFSAERTGGSVSTLTIQRTQQEDSAVYLCASSPGQGPETQYFGPGTRLLVL.

This chain links TRBV6-5 with TRBJ1-2; perhaps TRBD1 as D (6 bases). V gave up 2 bases and J gave up 6 bases, with 16 bases separating them. Germline V gives CDR1 MNHEY, CDR2 SVGAGI. The CDR3 consists of 15 residues. The CDR3 bases are TGTGCCAGCAGTTACCGGGGGCAGGGGCCGGATGGCTACACCTTC. Translating gives CASSYRGQGPDGYTF.

The gene calls are TRBV6-5 and TRBJ2-6; no definite D call. This CDR3 is 15 amino acids long. Trimming removed 7 bases at V and 2 bases at J, with 12 bases between. Germline V gene lookup returns CDR1 MNHEY and CDR2 SVGAGI. CDR3 amino acids: CASITPHPGANVLTF. CDR3 DNA sequence: TGTGCCAGCATTACCCCACACCCTGGGGCCAACGTCCTGACTTTC.

This clone was counted only a few times. This rearrangement joins TRBV4-2 to TRBJ2-2, with D perhaps TRBD1 or TRBD2 (5 bases each). This CDR3 has 14 residues. Germline values: CDR1 LGHNA, CDR2 YNFKEQ. Trimming removed 7 bases at V and 7 bases at J, with 16 bases between. The CDR3: CASTLGGEVGELFF. The CDR3 coding sequence is TGTGCCAGCACCCTTGGGGGAGAGGTCGGGGAGCTGTTTTTT.

For the CDR3, the DNA is TGTGCCATCAGCGACCGGGACAGGGGTTACACCGGGGAGCTGTTTTTT. Protein product: CAISDRDRGYTGELFF. The gene calls are TRBV10-3 and TRBJ2-2; 10 bases fit TRBD1. CDR1 and CDR2 from the germline V gene are ENHRY and SYGVKD. CDR3 length: 16 residues. V gave up 6 bases and J gave up 3 bases; unmatched junction bases: 7.

The chain is built from TRBV18 and TRBJ1-5; TRBD1 matches at 8 bases. The CDR3 spans 15 residues. Germline-derived CDR1 and CDR2 are KGHSH and LQKENI. V was clipped by 5 bases and J by 4 bases; unmatched bases: 7. The CDR3 nucleotides read TGTGCCAGCTCATCCGAGACAGGGGTAAATCAGCCCCAGCATTTT. The encoded protein is CASSSETGVNQPQHF.